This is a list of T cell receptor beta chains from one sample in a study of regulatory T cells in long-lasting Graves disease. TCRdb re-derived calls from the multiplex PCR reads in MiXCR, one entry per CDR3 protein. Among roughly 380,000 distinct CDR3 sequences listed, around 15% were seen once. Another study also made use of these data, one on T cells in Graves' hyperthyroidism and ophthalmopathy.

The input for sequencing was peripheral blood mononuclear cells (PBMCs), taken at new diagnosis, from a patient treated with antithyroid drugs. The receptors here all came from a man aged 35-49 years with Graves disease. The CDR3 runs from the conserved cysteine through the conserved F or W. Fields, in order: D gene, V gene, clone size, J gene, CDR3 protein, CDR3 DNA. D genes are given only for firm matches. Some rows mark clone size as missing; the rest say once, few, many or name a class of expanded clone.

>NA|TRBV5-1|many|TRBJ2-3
CASSSGPGSTDTQYF
TGCGCCAGCAGCTCAGGGCCGGGGAGCACAGATACGCAGTATTTT
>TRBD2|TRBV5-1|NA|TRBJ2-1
CASSLGGGIQFF
TGCGCCAGCAGCTTGGGCGGGGGGATACAGTTCTTC
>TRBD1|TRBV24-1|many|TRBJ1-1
CATSDSNRGTEAFF
TGTGCCACCAGTGATTCCAACAGGGGTACTGAAGCTTTCTTT
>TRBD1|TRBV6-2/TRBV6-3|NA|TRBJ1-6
CASTPLGQVPLHF
TGTGCCAGCACCCCCCTGGGACAGGTACCCCTCCACTTT
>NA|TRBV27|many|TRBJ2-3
CASSLYGTDTQYF
TGTGCCAGCAGTTTATACGGCACAGATACGCAGTATTTT
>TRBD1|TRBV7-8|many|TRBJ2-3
CASSLRDRPQDTQYF
TGTGCCAGCAGCTTAAGGGACAGGCCACAAGATACGCAGTATTTT
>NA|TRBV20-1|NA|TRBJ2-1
CSATGGDHNEQFF
TGCAGTGCTACAGGGGGGGACCACAATGAGCAGTTCTTC
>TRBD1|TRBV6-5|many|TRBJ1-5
CASSYSGQGVGQPQHF
TGTGCCAGCAGTTACTCTGGACAGGGGGTCGGTCAGCCCCAGCATTTT
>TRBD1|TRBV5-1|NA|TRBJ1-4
CASSKGAGEKLFF
TGCGCCAGCAGTAAGGGGGCCGGTGAAAAACTGTTTTTT
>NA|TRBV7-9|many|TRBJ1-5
CASSLSLSNQPQHF
TGTGCCAGCAGCTTATCCCTTAGCAATCAGCCCCAGCATTTT
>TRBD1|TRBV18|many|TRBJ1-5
CASSGTGGRQPQHF
TGTGCCAGCTCAGGAACAGGGGGCCGGCAGCCCCAGCATTTT
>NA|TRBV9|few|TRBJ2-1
CASSVRGAGTQFF
TGTGCCAGCAGCGTGAGGGGGGCCGGGACCCAGTTCTTC
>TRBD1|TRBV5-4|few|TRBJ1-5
CASSTGTGFGQPQHF
TGTGCCAGCAGCACCGGGACAGGGTTTGGTCAGCCCCAGCATTTT
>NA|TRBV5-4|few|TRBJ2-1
CASSPRNSSYNEQFF
TGTGCCAGCAGCCCTAGAAACAGCTCCTACAATGAGCAGTTCTTC
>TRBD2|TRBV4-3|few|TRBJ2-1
CASSLRIPGGGGEQFF
TGCGCCAGCAGCCTTCGTATTCCGGGGGGTGGGGGTGAGCAGTTCTTC
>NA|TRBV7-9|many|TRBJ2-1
CASSLVGTNNEQFF
TGTGCCAGCAGCTTAGTTGGGACCAACAATGAGCAGTTCTTC
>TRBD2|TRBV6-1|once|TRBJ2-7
CAISSAGVAGAYEQYF
TGTGCCATAAGTTCCGCCGGGGTAGCGGGCGCCTACGAGCAGTACTTC
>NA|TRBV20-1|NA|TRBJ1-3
CSARLPGLLSSGNTIYF
TGCAGTGCTAGACTTCCCGGCCTCTTGAGCTCTGGAAACACCATATATTTT
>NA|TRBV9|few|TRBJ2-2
CASSLDEGNTGELFF
TGTGCCAGCAGCCTCGATGAGGGGAACACCGGGGAGCTGTTTTTT
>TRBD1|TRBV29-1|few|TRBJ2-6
CSVHRDRVFSGANVLTF
TGCAGCGTTCACCGGGACAGGGTTTTCTCTGGGGCCAACGTCCTGACTTTC
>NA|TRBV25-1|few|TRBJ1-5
CASSRGGLQPQHF
TGTGCCAGCAGTCGGGGGGGGCTGCAGCCCCAGCATTTT
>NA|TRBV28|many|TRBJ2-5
CASGGGGVAIETQYF
TGTGCCAGCGGCGGAGGGGGAGTAGCAATTGAGACCCAGTACTTC
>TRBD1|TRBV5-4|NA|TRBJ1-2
CASSYGQAYNYGYTF
TGTGCCAGCAGCTATGGACAGGCGTATAACTATGGCTACACCTTC
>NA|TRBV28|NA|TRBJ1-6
CASSLLRSPLHF
TGTGCCAGCAGTTTATTACGGTCACCCCTCCACTTT
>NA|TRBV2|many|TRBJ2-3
CASSFQSDTQYF
TGTGCCAGCAGCTTTCAGTCAGATACGCAGTATTTT
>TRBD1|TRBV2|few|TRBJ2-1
CASSWDRGSYNEQFF
TGTGCCAGCAGTTGGGACAGGGGTTCCTACAATGAGCAGTTCTTC
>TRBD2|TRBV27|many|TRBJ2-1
CASSLRGTSGPVSYNEQFF
TGTGCCAGCAGTTTAAGGGGGACTAGCGGGCCCGTCTCCTACAATGAGCAGTTCTTC
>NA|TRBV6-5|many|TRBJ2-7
CASSSSTYKQYF
TGTGCCAGCAGTTCCAGCACTTATAAGCAGTACTTC
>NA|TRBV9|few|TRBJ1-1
CASSVGHTEAFF
TGTGCCAGCAGCGTTGGGCACACTGAAGCTTTCTTT
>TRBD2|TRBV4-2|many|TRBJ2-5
CASSQDPLTSGGETQYF
TGTGCCAGCAGCCAAGATCCGCTGACTAGCGGGGGAGAGACCCAGTACTTC
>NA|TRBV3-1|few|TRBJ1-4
CASSQDLTDPSEKLFF
TGTGCCAGCAGCCAAGATCTCACAGACCCTAGTGAAAAACTGTTTTTT
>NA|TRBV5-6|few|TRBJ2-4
CASSLWGHIQYF
TGTGCCAGCAGCTTATGGGGGCACATTCAGTACTTC
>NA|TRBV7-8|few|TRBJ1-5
CASSNNRASGGNQPQHF
TGTGCCAGCAGCAACAACAGGGCGAGTGGTGGCAATCAGCCCCAGCATTTT
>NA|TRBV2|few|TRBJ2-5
CASSDQVAYQETQYF
TGTGCCAGCAGTGATCAAGTGGCTTACCAAGAGACCCAGTACTTC
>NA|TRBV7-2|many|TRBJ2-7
CASSLVAGEQYF
TGTGCCAGCAGCTTAGTGGCAGGAGAGCAGTACTTC
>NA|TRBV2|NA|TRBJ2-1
CASIGRPGYNEQFF
TGTGCCAGCATCGGGAGACCGGGTTACAATGAGCAGTTCTTC
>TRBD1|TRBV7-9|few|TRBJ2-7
CASNRPGQGLHEQYF
TGTGCCAGCAACAGACCGGGACAGGGCCTTCACGAGCAGTACTTC